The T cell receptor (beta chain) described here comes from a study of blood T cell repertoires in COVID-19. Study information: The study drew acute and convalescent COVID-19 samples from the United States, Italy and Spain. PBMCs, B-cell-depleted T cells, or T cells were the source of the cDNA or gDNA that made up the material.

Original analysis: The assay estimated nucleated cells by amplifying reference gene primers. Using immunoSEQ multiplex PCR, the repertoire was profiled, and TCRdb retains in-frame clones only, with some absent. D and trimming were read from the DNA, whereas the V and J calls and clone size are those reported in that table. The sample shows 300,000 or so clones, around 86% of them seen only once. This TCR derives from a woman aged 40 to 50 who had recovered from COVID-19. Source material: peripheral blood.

The CDR3 sequence is CASSLSLTGGELFF. DNA of the CDR3: TGTGCCAGCAGCTTATCATTGACAGGCGGGGAGCTGTTTTTT. The rearrangement links TRBV5-6 to TRBJ2-2, with D possibly being TRBD1 (6 bases). Germline-derived CDR1 and CDR2 are SGHDT and YYEEEE. Trimming stripped 2 bases from V and 7 bases from J, with 12 bases between. CDR3 length: 14 amino acids.